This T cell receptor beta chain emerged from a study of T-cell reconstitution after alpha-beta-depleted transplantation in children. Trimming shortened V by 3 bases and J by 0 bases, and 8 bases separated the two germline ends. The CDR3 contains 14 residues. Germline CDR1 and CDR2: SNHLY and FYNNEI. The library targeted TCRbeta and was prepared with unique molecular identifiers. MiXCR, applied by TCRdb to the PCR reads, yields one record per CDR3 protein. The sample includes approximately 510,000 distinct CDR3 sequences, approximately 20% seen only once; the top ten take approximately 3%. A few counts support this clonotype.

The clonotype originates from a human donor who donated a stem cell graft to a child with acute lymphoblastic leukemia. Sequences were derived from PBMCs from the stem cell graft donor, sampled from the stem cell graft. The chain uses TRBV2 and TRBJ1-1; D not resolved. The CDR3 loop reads CASSERLLNTEAFF. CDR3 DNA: TGTGCCAGCAGTGAGCGCCTGTTGAACACTGAAGCTTTCTTT. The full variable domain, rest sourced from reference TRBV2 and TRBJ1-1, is EPEVTQTPSHQVTQMGQEVILRCVPISNHLYFYWYRQILGQKVEFLVSFYNNEISEKSEIFDDQFSVERPDGSNFTLKIRSTKLEDSAMYFCASSERLLNTEAFFGQGTRLTVV.